This TCR beta chain was captured in a study of blood T cell repertoires in COVID-19. Background on the study: T cells, B-cell-depleted T cells, or PBMCs supplied cDNA or gDNA.

V gave up 5 bases and J gave up 6 bases; unmatched junction bases: 8. Germline V CDR1 and CDR2: SEHNR, FQNEAQ (reference sequence). The CDR3 consists of 15 residues. Repertoires were generated with immunoSEQ multiplex PCR, while TCRdb's copy carries only in-frame clones and drops some. Among hundreds of thousands of clones listed, around 86% were seen once. This TCR was recovered from a man between 18 and 29 years old who had recovered from COVID-19. This chain connects TRBV7-9 to TRBJ2-2, with TRBD2 identical over 8 bases. The sequencing sample was made of PBMCs or T cells enriched from blood (not recorded which). For the CDR3, the DNA is TGTGCCAGCAGCCCCTGGTCGGGAGGGCCCGGGGAGCTGTTTTTT. Protein: CASSPWSGGPGELFF. The whole variable domain, filled in from reference TRBV7-9 and TRBJ2-2, reads DTGVSQNPRHKITKRGQNVTFRCDPISEHNRLYWYRQTLGQGPEFLTYFQNEAQLEKSRLLSDRFSAERPKGSFSTLEIQRTEQGDSAMYLCASSPWSGGPGELFFGEGSRLTVL.